A selection of T cell receptor beta chains follows, all from one sample in a study of cytomegalovirus exposure and HLA in healthy donors. Method: immunoSEQ multiplex PCR; TCRdb's copy keeps in-frame clones and lacks some. This table holds fewer than 150,000 clones, roughly nine tenths found once. The sequenced sample was PBMCs. The receptor source for this set is a man between 18 and 29 years old in good health and CMV-seropositive. Both conserved end residues are part of each CDR3. A D gene is named only where the DNA matches it firmly. Some rows have no size entry. The others give once, few or many, or a class for an expanded clone.

>TRBD1|-|TRBJ1-1|TRBV6-4
CASSDSQGYIEAFF
TGTGCCAGCAGTGACTCACAGGGGTACATCGAAGCTTTCTTT
>-|-|TRBJ2-1|TRBV11-3
CASSTRASSSYNEQFF
TGTGCCAGCAGCACCAGGGCTTCGAGCTCCTACAATGAGCAGTTCTTC
>TRBD1|-|TRBJ1-1|TRBV6-5
CASSYRGLQSEAFF
TGTGCCAGCAGCTACAGGGGACTCCAATCTGAAGCTTTCTTT
>-|-|TRBJ2-1|TRBV11-2
CASSLDWSGNEQFF
TGTGCCAGCAGCCTGGACTGGAGTGGCAATGAGCAGTTCTTC
>-|-|TRBJ2-7|TRBV5-1
CASSLSILGGGYEQYF
TGCGCCAGCAGCTTATCAATACTGGGGGGAGGCTACGAGCAGTACTTC
>-|-|TRBJ2-7|TRBV6-5
CASRRRELYEQYF
TGTGCCAGCCGAAGAAGGGAGCTCTACGAGCAGTACTTC
>TRBD2|-|TRBJ2-5|TRBV2
CASSVLAGLQETQYF
TGTGCCAGCAGTGTACTAGCGGGCCTCCAAGAGACCCAGTACTTC
>-|-|TRBJ2-5|TRBV2
CASSQDQETQYF
TGTGCCAGCAGTCAGGATCAAGAGACCCAGTACTTC
>TRBD2|-|TRBJ2-1|TRBV10-3
CAIMTGLAGSNEQFF
TGTGCCATCATGACGGGACTAGCGGGGTCTAATGAGCAGTTCTTC
>TRBD1|once|TRBJ1-1|TRBV10-3
CAISDGTGKNTEAFF
TGTGCCATCAGTGACGGGACAGGGAAGAACACTGAAGCTTTCTTT
>-|-|TRBJ1-6|TRBV7-2
CASSLVTVPRGNSPLHF
TGTGCCAGCAGCTTAGTTACCGTCCCCCGGGGGAATTCACCCCTCCACTTT
>TRBD1|-|TRBJ2-5|TRBV4-3
CASSHRRGPEPSGTQYF
TGCGCCAGCAGCCATCGCAGGGGGCCCGAGCCCTCCGGGACCCAGTACTTC
>TRBD2|-|TRBJ2-1|TRBV4-2
CASSQYSSGGIYNEQFF
TGTGCCAGCAGCCAATATTCTAGCGGGGGTATATACAATGAGCAGTTCTTC
>TRBD1|-|TRBJ2-7|TRBV5-1
CASSRGQGNHEQYF
TGCGCCAGCAGCCGGGGACAGGGGAACCACGAGCAGTACTTC
>TRBD2|-|TRBJ2-3|TRBV7-9
CASSLTLTSGGPARDTQYF
TGTGCCAGCAGCTTAACACTGACTAGCGGGGGGCCCGCCCGTGATACGCAGTATTTT
>-|-|TRBJ2-7|TRBV25-1
CASSEWGDSYEQYF
TGTGCCAGCAGTGAATGGGGGGACTCCTACGAGCAGTACTTC
>TRBD1|-|TRBJ1-1|TRBV7-9
CASRGQGGNTEAFF
TGTGCCAGCAGGGGACAGGGCGGTAACACTGAAGCTTTCTTT
>-|-|TRBJ1-5|TRBV6-6
CASTYQGNNNQPQHF
TGTGCCAGCACCTACCAGGGGAATAACAATCAGCCCCAGCATTTT
>TRBD1|-|TRBJ1-4|TRBV5-5
CASSLEGQGREKLFF
TGTGCCAGCAGCTTGGAGGGACAGGGCCGTGAAAAACTGTTTTTT
>-|-|TRBJ1-4|TRBV2
CASSEERGIEKVLFF
TGTGCCAGCAGTGAGGAGCGGGGGATAGAAAAGGTACTGTTTTTT
>TRBD2|-|TRBJ2-1|TRBV10-3
CAISEVALAGGRSYNEQFF
TGTGCCATCAGTGAGGTTGCACTAGCGGGGGGGCGGTCCTACAATGAGCAGTTCTTC
>TRBD2|few|TRBJ2-1|TRBV7-9
CASSLVAGRWNEQFF
TGTGCCAGCAGCTTAGTAGCGGGGAGGTGGAATGAGCAGTTCTTC
>TRBD1|-|TRBJ2-7|TRBV6-5
CASRTDRGTPYEQYF
TGTGCCAGCAGGACGGACAGGGGGACCCCCTACGAGCAGTACTTC
>TRBD1|-|TRBJ1-4|TRBV7-9
CASRGQGGEKLFF
TGTGCCAGCAGAGGACAGGGAGGTGAAAAACTGTTTTTT